These 25 T cell receptor beta chains originate from one sample sequenced in a study of T cell clones after liver transplantation. Here immunoSEQ multiplex PCR was the method, and the copy in TCRdb shows in-frame clones only, minus some. The sample yields 60,000 or so clones, 60% to 80% seen once. The material sequenced was CD4+ T cells from blood, taken at the 22-month timepoint. The receptors here all came from a human patient who received a liver transplant. The graft donor may have contributed some T cells.

This chain joins TRBV29-1 and TRBJ2-1; 11 bases agree with TRBD1. This CDR3 contains 16 residues. The trim removed 7 bases at V and 4 bases at J, leaving 12 bases unmatched. CDR1 and CDR2 from the germline V gene are SQVTM and ANQGSEA. The CDR3 loop is CSAEDRGPFLYNEQFF. The CDR3 coding sequence is TGCAGCGCCGAGGACAGGGGGCCTTTTTTATACAATGAGCAGTTCTTC.

This chain joins TRBV2 and TRBJ2-3; TRBD1 or TRBD2 may be the D gene (6 bases each). The CDR3 has 16 residues. CDR1 and CDR2 (germline): SNHLY, FYNNEI. Trimming removed 5 bases at V and 4 bases at J, with 19 bases between. The chain's CDR3 is CASSPTRQASADTQYF. The CDR3, as DNA: TGTGCCAGCAGTCCCACCCGACAGGCTAGCGCAGATACGCAGTATTTT.

The count of this clone is one. The rearrangement joins TRBV18 to TRBJ1-2; TRBD1 matches at 7 bases. The length of the CDR3 is 13 residues. Germline V gene lookup returns CDR1 KGHSH and CDR2 LQKENI. V lost 2 bases, J lost 5 bases, and 2 bases stayed unmatched. CDR3 loop: CASSPDREYGYTF. The CDR3 DNA reads as TGTGCCAGCTCACCAGACAGGGAATATGGCTACACCTTC.

This sequence joins TRBV30 and TRBJ2-3; no clear D gene. The CDR3 totals 12 residues. CDR1 is GTSNPN and CDR2 is SVGIG in the germline V gene (reference sequence). Between the trimmed V and J ends, which lost 3 bases and 0 bases, there was a span of 4 bases. The CDR3 sequence: CAWSSSTDTQYF. The CDR3 DNA is TGTGCCTGGAGCTCTAGCACAGATACGCAGTATTTT.

The J gene is TRBJ1-3, the V gene TRBV28, with 8 bases identical to TRBD1. Germline values: CDR1 MDHEN, CDR2 SYDVKM. Trimming removed 1 base from V and 3 bases from J; junction bases left unmatched: 8. This CDR3 is built from 17 residues. The CDR3 protein is CASSLSSGTGLGNTIYF. CDR3 nucleotides: TGTGCCAGCAGTTTATCCTCCGGGACAGGACTTGGAAACACCATATATTTT.

The chain joins TRBV28 to TRBJ1-3; D not resolved. V was cut by 4 bases and J by 0 bases, with 16 bases left in between. Germline CDR1 and CDR2: MDHEN and SYDVKM. The CDR3 has 17 residues. The CDR3 region has the DNA TGTGCCAGCAGTTCCTTTATGTTGAGGGACTCTGGAAACACCATATATTTT. As protein: CASSSFMLRDSGNTIYF.

V usage is TRBV5-6 and J usage is TRBJ2-1, with a tentative D call TRBD2 (6 bases). The ends were cut back, 2 bases at V and 12 bases at J, with 15 bases in the middle. The CDR3 covers 13 residues. Germline V CDR1 and CDR2: SGHDT, YYEEEE. This chain's CDR3 is CASSFRRGGMQFF. As DNA, the CDR3 is TGTGCCAGCAGCTTCAGGCGGGGTGGTATGCAGTTCTTC.

The chain has TRBV2 and TRBJ1-6; D might be TRBD1 (5 bases). The V and J ends lost 7 bases and 3 bases respectively, with 10 bases between them. The CDR3 totals 14 residues. The germline gives CDR1 SNHLY, CDR2 FYNNEI. The CDR3 coding sequence is TGTGCCAGCATCCGGGGCGGCTATAATTCACCCCTCCACTTT. Translated: CASIRGGYNSPLHF.

V gene TRBV11-1 combines with J gene TRBJ2-6; D unclear. Germline V lookup: CDR1 SGHAT, CDR2 FQDESV (reference sequence). The ends were cut back, 5 bases at V and 4 bases at J, with 9 bases in the middle. The CDR3 loop spans 14 amino acids. The CDR3 protein is CASSPRSGANVLTF. The CDR3 bases are TGTGCCAGCAGCCCACGGTCAGGGGCCAACGTCCTGACTTTC.

The table lists this clone with a few counts. V usage is TRBV4-1 and J usage is TRBJ1-1; D gene ambiguous. Looked up from germline, CDR1 is MGHRA and CDR2 is YSYEKL. V was pared by 4 bases and J by 1 base, with 10 bases between. This CDR3 spans 14 amino acids. The CDR3 nucleotides read TGCGCCAGCAGCCCGCCCGGGAGGAACACTGAAGCTTTCTTT. Translated, it gives CASSPPGRNTEAFF.

This chain connects TRBV5-1 to TRBJ2-2; D unclear. This CDR3 has 14 residues. V dropped 6 bases and J dropped 3 bases, with 12 bases sitting between them. CDR1 and CDR2 from the germline V gene are SGHRS and YFSETQ. The CDR3 region has the DNA TGCGCCAGCACCGCCGCACGGGACACCGGGGAGCTGTTTTTT. It encodes CASTAARDTGELFF.

The gene calls are TRBV7-2 and TRBJ2-2, with unresolved D. Germline lookup yields CDR1 SGHTA and CDR2 FQGNSA. The CDR3 is 15 residues long. V gave up 3 bases and J gave up 1 base, with 9 bases separating them. The CDR3 protein is CASSFLGLNTGELFF. CDR3 nucleotides: TGTGCCAGCAGCTTCCTAGGGCTGAACACCGGGGAGCTGTTTTTT. The whole variable domain, remainder taken from reference TRBV7-2 and TRBJ2-2, is GAGVSQSPSNKVTEKGKDVELRCDPISGHTALYWYRQSLGQGLEFLIYFQGNSAPDKSGLPSDRFSAERTGGSVSTLTIQRTQQEDSAVYLCASSFLGLNTGELFFGEGSRLTVL.

The chain combines TRBV18 with TRBJ2-5; D not certain. Germline V gene data show CDR1 as KGHSH and CDR2 as LQKENI. Trimming left V 3 bases short and J 2 bases short, with 10 bases between. The CDR3 length is 14 residues. CDR3 nucleotide sequence: TGTGCCAGCTCACCGAGGAGTAAACAAGAGACCCAGTACTTC. This encodes CASSPRSKQETQYF.

This sequence joins TRBV28 and TRBJ2-7; D possibly corresponds to TRBD1 (6 bases). V was clipped by 3 bases and J by 1 base, with 13 bases between them. This CDR3 spans 15 amino acids. Germline CDR1 and CDR2: MDHEN and SYDVKM. The CDR3 DNA reads as TGTGCCAGCAGTTTCGGACAGACGATTTCCTACGAGCAGTACTTC. Its protein product is CASSFGQTISYEQYF. The entire variable domain, with the rest obtained from reference TRBV28 and TRBJ2-7, is as follows: DVKVTQSSRYLVKRTGEKVFLECVQDMDHENMFWYRQDPGLGLRLIYFSYDVKMKEKGDIPEGYSVSREKKERFSLILESASTNQTSMYLCASSFGQTISYEQYFGPGTRLTVT.

V gene TRBV28 combines with J gene TRBJ1-2; 7 nucleotides agree with TRBD1. This CDR3 contains 13 residues. V was clipped by 8 bases and J by 3 bases; unmatched bases: 6. Germline CDR1 and CDR2: MDHEN and SYDVKM. CDR3 in amino acids: CASASGTDYGYTF. CDR3 DNA sequence: TGTGCCAGCGCGTCCGGGACAGACTATGGCTACACCTTC.

This chain links TRBV10-1 with TRBJ2-7, with D perhaps matching TRBD2 (5 bases). Trimming stripped 4 bases from V and 5 bases from J, with 15 bases between. The germline gives CDR1 WNHNN, CDR2 SYGVQD (reference sequence). The CDR3 loop spans 14 amino acids. The CDR3 reads CASSAEGRSDEQYF. The CDR3 DNA reads TGCGCCAGCAGTGCCGAGGGTAGGTCCGACGAGCAGTACTTC.

The chain employs TRBV7-9 and TRBJ2-6; either TRBD1 or TRBD2 may fit D (5 bases each). Germline V gene data show CDR1 as SEHNR and CDR2 as FQNEAQ (reference sequence). This CDR3 is built from 17 residues. Trimming cost V 8 bases and J 0 bases, with 17 bases left between them. CDR3 DNA sequence: TGTGCCAGCGCCTATGGGACCGGGGACTCTGGGGCCAACGTCCTGACTTTC. As protein: CASAYGTGDSGANVLTF.

CDR3 sequence (DNA): TGTGCCAGCACCCCGGGAGGGTGGTATGGCTACACCTTC. Amino acids: CASTPGGWYGYTF. The rearrangement joins TRBV6-1 to TRBJ1-2; no clear D gene. The CDR3 is 13 residues long. V dropped 7 bases and J dropped 5 bases, with 14 bases sitting between them. CDR1 and CDR2 from the germline V gene are MNHNS and SASEGT.

This sequence joins TRBV27 and TRBJ1-2; 8 bases are shared with TRBD1. The CDR3 contains 15 residues. The germline V gene has CDR1 MNHEY and CDR2 SMNVEV (reference sequence). J lost 5 bases, V lost 5 bases, and 10 bases had no gene match. In DNA, the CDR3 is TGTGCCAGCAGTAGCCACAGGGGGGGAGGGTATGGCTACACCTTC. Its translation: CASSSHRGGGYGYTF.

The chain employs TRBV27 and TRBJ1-1; the match to TRBD1 covers 8 bases. V lost 3 bases to trimming and J lost 2 bases; unmatched junction nucleotides: 5. The CDR3 loop spans 15 amino acids. The germline V gene encodes CDR1 MNHEY and CDR2 SMNVEV (reference sequence). The CDR3 DNA sequence: TGTGCCAGCAGTTTCTCGGCAGGGGGCAACACTGAAGCTTTCTTT. Residues: CASSFSAGGNTEAFF.

The chain combines TRBV19 with TRBJ2-6; TRBD2 might be the D (5 bases). Germline V CDR1 and CDR2: LNHDA, SQIVND (reference sequence). V was cut by 4 bases and J by 0 bases, with 13 bases left in between. The CDR3 is 17 residues long. CDR3 in DNA: TGTGCCAGTAGTAAACGGGAAAGTTACTCTGGGGCCAACGTCCTGACTTTC. It yields the protein CASSKRESYSGANVLTF.

The chain has TRBV11-2 and TRBJ1-3; a weak D match, TRBD1 (6 bases). The CDR3 consists of 15 residues. Per germline, CDR1 SGHAT and CDR2 FQNNGV. V gave up 5 bases and J gave up 0 bases, with 11 bases separating them. CDR3 DNA: TGTGCCAGCAGCCCGGACAGTTTCTCTGGAAACACCATATATTTT. It yields the protein CASSPDSFSGNTIYF.

The genes are TRBV6-5 and TRBJ1-1, with 10 bases matching TRBD1. The V and J ends lost 7 bases and 2 bases, in that order; junction bases with no gene match: 7. CDR1 is MNHEY and CDR2 is SVGAGI in the germline V gene. The CDR3 has 15 residues. The CDR3, as DNA: TGTGCCAGCAAGGACAGGGGGTTGATAAACACTGAAGCTTTCTTT. Its protein product is CASKDRGLINTEAFF.

The V and J genes are TRBV7-2 and TRBJ2-2, with unresolved D. CDR3 length: 14 residues. CDR1 and CDR2 (germline): SGHTA, FQGNSA. Trimming pared 4 bases from V and 0 bases from J, leaving 6 bases between. CDR3 sequence: CASSSQSNTGELFF. In DNA, the CDR3 is TGTGCCAGCAGCTCGCAGTCGAACACCGGGGAGCTGTTTTTT.

The rearrangement uses TRBV2 and TRBJ2-3; 7 bases match TRBD1. Germline trimming cut 0 bases from V and 4 bases from J; bases unmatched to any gene: 1. The CDR3 contains 14 residues. Germline assignment: CDR1 SNHLY and CDR2 FYNNEI. The CDR3 sequence: CASSEARGPDTQYF. DNA for the CDR3: TGTGCCAGCAGTGAAGCGAGGGGGCCAGATACGCAGTATTTT.